These T cell receptor beta chains were read from a single sample in a study of blood T cell repertoires in COVID-19. The data were produced by immunoSEQ multiplex PCR, yet TCRdb's version contains in-frame clones alone and is incomplete. The sample comprises about 120,000 clones, about 85% of which are singletons, and more than 6.5% rests with the top ten. Sample: peripheral blood. The receptors shown here come from an elderly man with active or convalescent COVID-19. Each CDR3 is given with its conserved first and last residue. A D gene is named only where the DNA matches it firmly. Some rows mark clone size as missing; the rest say once, few, many or name a class of expanded clone.

v_call	d_call	j_call	clone_size	cdr3_aa	cdr3_nt
TRBV6-6	TRBD2	TRBJ2-7	-	CASSRLAGGTYEQYF	TGTGCCAGCAGTCGACTAGCGGGAGGGACCTACGAGCAGTACTTC
TRBV7-2	-	TRBJ1-3	-	CASSSRGGNTIYF	TGTGCCAGCAGCTCCCGAGGCGGAAACACCATATATTTT
TRBV7-9	-	TRBJ2-1	few	CASSLGQSTYNEQFF	TGTGCCAGCAGCTTAGGTCAGTCGACCTACAATGAGCAGTTCTTC
TRBV19	TRBD1	TRBJ2-1	-	CASSPRDRGQDEQFF	TGTGCCAGTAGTCCCCGGGACAGAGGTCAGGATGAGCAGTTCTTC
TRBV2	-	TRBJ1-1	-	CASSVELGGGTEAFF	TGTGCCAGCAGTGTGGAATTGGGAGGGGGCACTGAAGCTTTCTTT
TRBV4-2	TRBD2	TRBJ2-3	-	CASSQDWGVAGVGASTDTQYF	TGTGCCAGCAGCCAAGATTGGGGGGTAGCGGGAGTTGGGGCCAGCACAGATACGCAGTATTTT
TRBV6-2/TRBV6-3	TRBD2	TRBJ2-7	-	CASSYAGVAVNEQYF	TGTGCCAGCAGTTACGCGGGAGTAGCGGTCAACGAGCAGTACTTC
TRBV7-6	-	TRBJ2-5	-	CASSPQETQYF	TGTGCCAGCAGCCCACAAGAGACCCAGTACTTC
TRBV18	-	TRBJ2-1	once	CASSPRPSVDEQFF	TGTGCCAGCTCACCAAGGCCTAGCGTTGATGAGCAGTTCTTC
TRBV9	TRBD1	TRBJ1-3	-	CASSYPGTEVGNTIYF	TGTGCCAGCAGCTACCCCGGGACAGAGGTTGGAAACACCATATATTTT
TRBV25-1	TRBD1	TRBJ1-2	once	CASSETRQGYGYTF	TGTGCCAGCAGTGAAACCAGACAGGGCTATGGCTACACCTTC
TRBV7-6	-	TRBJ2-5	-	CASSGGFLETQYF	TGTGCCAGCAGCGGGGGCTTCCTAGAGACCCAGTACTTC
TRBV30	-	TRBJ2-5	-	CAWRLRQVLEETQYF	TGTGCCTGGAGATTGAGACAGGTGCTAGAAGAGACCCAGTACTTC
TRBV29-1	TRBD1	TRBJ2-2	-	CSADRGNTGELFF	TGCAGCGCGGACAGGGGAAACACCGGGGAGCTGTTTTTT